This passage covers 23 T cell receptor beta chains from one sample sequenced in a study of cytomegalovirus exposure and HLA in healthy donors. 13 Jbeta primers and 60 Vbeta primers were used for the PCR. Clones were sequenced by immunoSEQ multiplex PCR, and TCRdb holds only the in-frame ones, with some missing. The profile covers approximately 74,000 clones, with approximately 71% appearing a single time and 7% to 7.5% taken by the ten largest. Material for sequencing was PBMCs. The receptors were sampled from a woman aged 35 to 49 in good health and CMV-seronegative.

The rearrangement links TRBV11-2 to TRBJ1-2; D may be TRBD1 (5 bases). The CDR3 contains 14 residues. In germline, CDR1 is SGHAT, CDR2 FQNNGV. The ends were cut back, 0 bases at V and 4 bases at J, with 9 bases in the middle. The CDR3 bases are TGTGCCAGCAGCTTAGAAGGGGCGAGCTATGGCTACACCTTC. Translation gives CASSLEGASYGYTF.

This chain links TRBV7-7 with TRBJ2-5; TRBD2 matches 13 bases. Germline CDR1 and CDR2: SSHAT and FNYEAQ (reference sequence). The ends lost 5 bases at V and 5 bases at J; junction bases unmatched: 11. The CDR3 has 17 residues. CDR3 bases: TGTGCCAGCAGCCCCCGGACTAGCGGGAGATATTGGGAGACCCAGTACTTC. Amino acids: CASSPRTSGRYWETQYF.

The chain carries TRBV5-1 and TRBJ1-1; a weak D match, TRBD1 (6 bases). The CDR3 has 15 residues. V was clipped by 3 bases and J by 0 bases, with 12 bases between them. Germline values: CDR1 SGHRS, CDR2 YFSETQ. CDR3 in amino acids: CASSSWTEMNTEAFF. The CDR3, as DNA: TGCGCCAGCAGCTCATGGACAGAAATGAACACTGAAGCTTTCTTT. Combining the CDR3 with reference TRBV5-1 and TRBJ1-1 gives the whole variable domain KAGVTQTPRYLIKTRGQQVTLSCSPISGHRSVSWYQQTPGQGLQFLFEYFSETQRNKGNFPGRFSGRQFSNSRSEMNVSTLELGDSALYLCASSSWTEMNTEAFFGQGTRLTVV.

The rearrangement links TRBV30 to TRBJ1-6; no reliable D call. The CDR3 loop spans 16 amino acids. In germline, CDR1 is GTSNPN, CDR2 SVGIG (reference sequence). V gave up 0 bases and J gave up 0 bases, with 9 bases separating them. The CDR3 nucleotides read TGTGCCTGGAGTGTACCGGGGAGCTCCTATAATTCACCCCTCCACTTT. Translation: CAWSVPGSSYNSPLHF.

The chain recombines TRBV27 with TRBJ2-5, with D perhaps TRBD2 (5 bases). Germline values: CDR1 MNHEY, CDR2 SMNVEV (reference sequence). Trimming left V 6 bases short and J 2 bases short, with 16 bases between. The length of the CDR3 is 15 residues. The CDR3, as DNA: TGTGCCAGCAGGAGTACCCGGGATACACAAGAGACCCAGTACTTC. This codes for CASRSTRDTQETQYF.

This clone was picked up one time. This chain links TRBV7-2 with TRBJ1-4, with D possibly TRBD1 on 5 matching bases. Looked up from germline, CDR1 is SGHTA and CDR2 is FQGNSA. V shed 4 bases and J shed 1 base, with 13 bases lying between them. The CDR3 has 16 amino acids. The CDR3 nucleotides read TGTGCCAGCAGCTCCCGAAAGGGGCGAACTAATGAAAAACTGTTTTTT. Translating gives CASSSRKGRTNEKLFF.

This clone was counted once. The chain is built from TRBV11-2 and TRBJ1-3, with D possibly TRBD1 on 6 matching bases. Trimming removed 3 bases at V and 0 bases at J, with 18 bases between. The length of the CDR3 is 18 residues. The germline V gene has CDR1 SGHAT and CDR2 FQNNGV. The CDR3 sequence is CASSFFLPQGPSGNTIYF. DNA of the CDR3: TGTGCCAGCAGCTTTTTCCTTCCGCAGGGGCCCTCTGGAAACACCATATATTTT.

Within the sample, this clone is medium-sized. The rearrangement uses TRBV5-4 and TRBJ1-1; weak D call: TRBD1 (5 bases). Germline assignment: CDR1 SGHNT and CDR2 YYREEE (reference sequence). The CDR3 is made up of 14 amino acids. Trimming cost V 4 bases and J 4 bases, with 14 bases left between them. Written as DNA, the CDR3 is TGTGCCAGCAGCCCGGATCAGGGAATCACTGAAGCTTTCTTT. This gives the protein CASSPDQGITEAFF.

This clone has a handful of counts. This CDR3 reads CASSLVGGAAKNIQYF. CDR3 nucleotides: TGTGCCAGCAGCTTGGTCGGAGGGGCGGCCAAAAACATTCAGTACTTC. This chain uses TRBV5-6 with TRBJ2-4, with a tentative D call TRBD2 (6 bases). The CDR3 is 16 residues long. V was pared by 0 bases and J by 1 base, with 11 bases between. The germline CDR1 and CDR2 sequences are SGHDT and YYEEEE.

The chain carries TRBV18 and TRBJ2-3; D is uncertain. V was cut by 8 bases and J by 2 bases, with 14 bases left in between. Germline V CDR1 and CDR2: KGHSH, LQKENI. There are 14 residues in the CDR3. CDR3: CASGASSPTDTQYF. CDR3 nucleotide sequence: TGTGCCAGCGGAGCAAGCTCCCCCACAGATACGCAGTATTTT.

This clone came up a few times. This chain links TRBV5-1 with TRBJ2-3; a possible D gene is TRBD1 (5 bases). Germline CDR1 and CDR2: SGHRS and YFSETQ. V lost 4 bases, J lost 0 bases, and 15 bases lay in between. The CDR3 has 16 residues. The CDR3 loop is CASSPDTGTSTDTQYF. The CDR3 DNA sequence: TGCGCCAGCAGCCCGGACACAGGAACTAGCACAGATACGCAGTATTTT.

CDR3 in amino acids: CASSGRGGLHGYTF. The CDR3 DNA follows: TGTGCCAGCAGTGGAAGAGGGGGCCTTCATGGCTACACCTTC. The chain combines TRBV2 with TRBJ1-2; 7 bases line up with TRBD1. Germline V gene lookup returns CDR1 SNHLY and CDR2 FYNNEI. This CDR3 spans 14 amino acids. J gave up 6 bases and V 4 bases, and 8 bases lay outside the gene matches.

J is TRBJ2-3 and V is TRBV7-9; D is perhaps TRBD1 (6 bases). From germline, CDR1 is SEHNR and CDR2 FQNEAQ (reference sequence). V was shortened by 6 bases and J by 2 bases, with 9 bases between the two germline ends. The CDR3 is 13 residues long. CDR3: CASSYRATDTQYF. The CDR3 coding sequence is TGTGCCAGCAGTTACAGGGCCACAGATACGCAGTATTTT.

The genes are TRBV11-2 and TRBJ2-1, with TRBD2 matching 7 bases. Unmatched junction bases numbered 5, after V lost 2 bases and J lost 4 bases. Germline V gene sequence: CDR1 SGHAT, CDR2 FQNNGV. The CDR3 sequence is 15 residues long. CDR3 loop: CASSLSASGYNEQFF. For the CDR3, the DNA is TGTGCCAGCAGCTTATCTGCTAGCGGTTACAATGAGCAGTTCTTC.

This clone showed up just a few times. The V call is TRBV27, the J call TRBJ1-1; the D is unclear. Trimming stripped 6 bases from V and 6 bases from J, with 17 bases between. Germline V lookup: CDR1 MNHEY, CDR2 SMNVEV (reference sequence). CDR3 length: 14 residues. Here the CDR3 DNA reads TGTGCCAGCAGACCCCAGAGGGATGGGGCTGAAGCTTTCTTT. This translates into CASRPQRDGAEAFF.

There are a few counts of this clone. The rearrangement joins TRBV19 to TRBJ2-2, with TRBD1 matching 10 bases. The CDR3 covers 15 residues. Germline V gives CDR1 LNHDA, CDR2 SQIVND (reference sequence). With V trimmed by 8 bases and J by 4 bases, 7 bases remained unmatched. CDR3 DNA: TGTGCCAGTCGAGAGACAGGGGGCATCACCGGGGAGCTGTTTTTT. This codes for CASRETGGITGELFF.

The V gene is TRBV18, the J gene TRBJ1-1; D is possibly TRBD1 (6 bases). The V end lost 3 bases, the J end lost 4 bases, and 12 bases lay between the germline ends. CDR3 size: 14 residues. In germline, CDR1 is KGHSH, CDR2 LQKENI. The CDR3 DNA is TGTGCCAGCTCACCTGGCAGGGGTGGCACTGAAGCTTTCTTT. Protein sequence: CASSPGRGGTEAFF.

As for this clone: The junction shows a germline mismatch at one end, possibly a read error. V gene TRBV6-6 combines with J gene TRBJ1-3, with a weak D call TRBD1 (6 bases). The CDR3 is 13 amino acids. The V gene's germline CDR1 is MNHNY and CDR2 SVGAGI (reference sequence). CDR3 in amino acids: CASSGQTGNAIYF. The DNA of the CDR3 is TGTGCCAGCAGTGGACAGACTGGAAACGCCATATATTTT.

The genes are TRBV7-6 and TRBJ2-2, with 8 nucleotides matching TRBD1. Trimming cost V 5 bases and J 1 base; bases outside gene matches: 6. The CDR3 has 16 amino acids. CDR1 is SGHVS, CDR2 FNYEAQ, per germline. The chain's CDR3 is CASSLGQGGNTGELFF. The CDR3 DNA follows: TGTGCCAGCAGCCTAGGACAGGGCGGGAACACCGGGGAGCTGTTTTTT. The whole variable domain, remainder taken from reference TRBV7-6 and TRBJ2-2, is GAGVSQSPRYKVTKRGQDVALRCDPISGHVSLYWYRQALGQGPEFLTYFNYEAQQDKSGLPNDRFSAERPEGSISTLTIQRTEQRDSAMYRCASSLGQGGNTGELFFGEGSRLTVL.

V usage is TRBV27 and J usage is TRBJ1-2, with 7 bases fitting TRBD1. Germline lookup yields CDR1 MNHEY and CDR2 SMNVEV (reference sequence). With 6 bases clipped from V and 3 bases from J, the junction kept 7 bases outside the gene matches. The CDR3 is 14 residues long. In DNA, the CDR3 is TGTGCCAGCAGAAACAGTCAGGGGGACTATGGCTACACCTTC. As protein: CASRNSQGDYGYTF.

The genes are TRBV7-9 and TRBJ1-5; 9 bases are shared with TRBD1. The germline CDR1 and CDR2 sequences are SEHNR and FQNEAQ (reference sequence). This CDR3 has 16 residues. V was clipped by 1 base and J by 5 bases; unmatched bases: 6. Here the CDR3 DNA reads TGTGCCAGCAGCTTAGGGGACAGGGTAGTGGATCAGCCCCAGCATTTT. This encodes CASSLGDRVVDQPQHF.

This clone was picked up one time. The CDR3 DNA follows: TGTGCCAGCAGCTTAGTTAGCGGGGGGGCCGGGGAGCAGTACTTC. This codes for CASSLVSGGAGEQYF. The chain employs TRBV5-6 and TRBJ2-7, with 11 nucleotides matching TRBD2. After removal of 2 bases from V and 7 bases from J, the junction contained 8 bases not matched to a gene. Germline values: CDR1 SGHDT, CDR2 YYEEEE. The CDR3 length is 15 residues.

This clone was counted once. This sequence joins TRBV5-6 and TRBJ2-3; D possibly corresponds to TRBD1 (5 bases). V was trimmed by 3 bases and J by 2 bases, leaving 16 bases between them. The CDR3 runs 16 residues. Looked up from germline, CDR1 is SGHDT and CDR2 is YYEEEE. CDR3 bases: TGTGCCAGCAGCTGGGATGACCAGGGCCTCACAGATACGCAGTATTTT. The encoded protein is CASSWDDQGLTDTQYF.